These T cell receptor beta chains were read from a single sample in a study of cytomegalovirus exposure and HLA in healthy donors. The method was immunoSEQ multiplex PCR; TCRdb's version includes in-frame clones alone and lacks a portion of them. In the table there are 160,000 or so clones, 80% to 90% of which are singletons. Sequenced material: PBMCs. These receptors were obtained from a woman aged 18 to 35 in good health and CMV-seronegative. CDR3s include the opening cysteine and the closing phenylalanine or tryptophan. The D gene is left open where the match is weak. Where a row states a size, it is once, few, many or the class of an expanded clone; other rows omit it.

abundance	d_gene	v_gene	CDR3aa
.	TRBD1	TRBV7-2	CASSLAGGTGGSSGGYTF
.	.	TRBV28	CASSLGAPGGNSPLHF
once	TRBD1	TRBV2	CASNLQGQGSPLHF
.	TRBD1	TRBV4-1	CASSLRGQDNEKLFF
.	.	TRBV28	CASSFGGPNTEAFF
.	.	TRBV27	CASKGNPRSPLHF
.	TRBD1	TRBV27	CASSLGQGAGETQYF
few	TRBD1	TRBV5-1	CASSLVGTGSEQYF
.	TRBD1	TRBV7-2	CASSSDRGTDTQYF
.	.	TRBV27	CASSTEYPRDEQFF
.	TRBD1	TRBV4-1	CASSQGTGLYEQYF
.	TRBD1	TRBV19	CASGQGRSYNEQFF
.	TRBD2	TRBV28	CASSFRDLAGSVLVNNEQFF
.	.	TRBV2	CASRPERNTEAFF
.	.	TRBV4-1	CASGQHNSNQPQHF
.	.	TRBV6-6	CASAKAGRQQYF
few	TRBD2	TRBV10-3	CAISEGLAVTDTQYF
.	TRBD1	TRBV5-1	CASSPGTGGEAQHF
.	TRBD1	TRBV5-1	CASSAIDRGLPNEQFF
.	TRBD1	TRBV7-9	CASNHQGAPYNEQFF
.	.	TRBV9	CASSPRGAIYGYTF
.	TRBD2	TRBV7-3	CASTVGTSVYNEQFF
.	TRBD2	TRBV10-3	CATRGLAGSVDTQYF
.	.	TRBV28	CASSLPLAGDQPQHF
.	TRBD2	TRBV5-4	CASSKGVAGVNEQFF
.	.	TRBV11-2	CASSLLEGAPLEYF
.	.	TRBV2	CASSEAGGMSEKLFF
.	TRBD1	TRBV10-3	CAISSDRDRNEQFF
.	TRBD2	TRBV11-3	CASSSRGGAAPNEQYF
.	TRBD2	TRBV6-7	CASSSRPSGRDSYEQYF
.	.	TRBV7-9	CASSLASDYGYTF
.	TRBD2	TRBV5-6	CASSAKLAGAYNEQFF
.	.	TRBV30	CAWSREHPTDTQYF
once	.	TRBV27	CASSFGYEQFF
.	TRBD2	TRBV28	CASSPGLAALEQYF
.	.	TRBV11-2	CASSLRGKGATDTQYF
few	TRBD1	TRBV5-1	CASSLGTGARGYTF
.	TRBD1	TRBV6-5	CASSPGQGAATIYF
.	.	TRBV5-1	CASSFTGGTDTQYF
.	.	TRBV4-3	CASSQDREGSTCGYTF
.	.	TRBV10-3	CAITRSEGGSYNEQFF
.	TRBD2	TRBV19	CASSQAGWSYEQYF
.	TRBD1	TRBV6-1	CASSEAGGARYEQYF
.	.	TRBV10-3	CATGGDVSNQPQHF